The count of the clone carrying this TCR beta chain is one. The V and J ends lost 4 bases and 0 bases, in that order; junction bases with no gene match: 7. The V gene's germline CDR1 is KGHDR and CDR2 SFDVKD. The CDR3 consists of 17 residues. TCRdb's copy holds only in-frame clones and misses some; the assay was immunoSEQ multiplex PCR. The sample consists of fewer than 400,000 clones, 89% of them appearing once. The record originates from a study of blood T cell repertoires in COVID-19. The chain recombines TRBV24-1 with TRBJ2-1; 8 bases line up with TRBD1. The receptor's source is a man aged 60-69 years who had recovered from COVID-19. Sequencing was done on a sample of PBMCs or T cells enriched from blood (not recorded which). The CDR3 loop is CATSDAGGSSSYNEQFF. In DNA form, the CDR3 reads TGTGCCACCAGTGACGCAGGGGGCTCCAGCTCCTACAATGAGCAGTTCTTC.